The source of this TCR beta chain is a study of T-cell reconstitution after alpha-beta-depleted transplantation in children. Findings of the study overall: Diversity and T-cell counts at one year after transplant derived mostly from new T cells. By about two months after transplant, alpha-beta T cells reportedly arose from several hundred graft clones that had expanded.

CDR3 size: 12 residues. Trimming removed 4 bases from V and 9 bases from J, with 14 bases in between. Germline V gene sequence: CDR1 SGDLS, CDR2 YYNGEE. Researchers prepared the TCRbeta library using unique molecular identifiers, the study reports. TCRdb itself ran the PCR reads through MiXCR, one entry per CDR3 protein. The data hold approximately 85,000 distinct CDR3 sequences, with about 14% observed a single time. To note about this clonotype: The antigen remains undetermined.

The chain combines TRBV9 with TRBJ2-7; possible D gene TRBD2, 5 bases. The clonotype originates from a male patient aged 2-10 years who had a stem cell transplant for acute lymphoblastic leukemia, so the T cells may come from the graft donor. The material was PBMCs, mostly from graft donor cells, obtained 180 days after TCRalphabeta/CD19-depleted stem cell transplant. For the CDR3, the DNA is TGTGCCAGCAGCCCCACGGGGAACGGGCAGTACTTC. This translates into CASSPTGNGQYF.